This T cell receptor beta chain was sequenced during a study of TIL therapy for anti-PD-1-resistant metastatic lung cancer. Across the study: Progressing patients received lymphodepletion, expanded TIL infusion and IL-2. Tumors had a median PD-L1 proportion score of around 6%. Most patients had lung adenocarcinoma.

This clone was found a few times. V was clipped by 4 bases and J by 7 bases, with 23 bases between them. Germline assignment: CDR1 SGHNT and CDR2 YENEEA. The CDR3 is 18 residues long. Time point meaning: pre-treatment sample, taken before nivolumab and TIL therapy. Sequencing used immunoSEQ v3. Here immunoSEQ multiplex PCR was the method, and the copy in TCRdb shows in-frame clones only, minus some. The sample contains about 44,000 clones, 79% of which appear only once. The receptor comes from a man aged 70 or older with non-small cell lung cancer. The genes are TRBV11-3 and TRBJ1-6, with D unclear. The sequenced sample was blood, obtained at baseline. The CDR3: CASSSIPLAWVVNSPLHF. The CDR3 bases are TGTGCCAGCAGCTCCATCCCTCTAGCCTGGGTAGTGAATTCACCCCTCCACTTT.